This T cell receptor beta chain emerged from a study of blood T cell repertoires in COVID-19. At the level of the study: Whether acute or convalescent, the COVID-19 samples came from the United States, Italy and Spain. PBMCs, B-cell-depleted T cells, or T cells provided the cDNA or gDNA that made up the material.

Per the original methods: Amplifying reference gene primers gave estimates of nucleated cell counts. Sequenced by immunoSEQ multiplex PCR; TCRdb stores in-frame clones only, minus some. Clonal size and the V and J genes are those of that table, whereas D and trimming came from the DNA. Among about 360,000 clones listed, about 88% were seen once. CDR3 length: 14 residues. Germline CDR1 and CDR2: LNHNV and YYDKDF (reference sequence). The V and J ends lost 0 bases and 4 bases respectively, with 7 bases between them. This sequence originates from a woman in her sixties with COVID-19, enrolled during active disease. This sequence joins TRBV15 and TRBJ2-1; TRBD2 might be the D (5 bases). Sequenced sample: peripheral blood. In nucleotides, the CDR3 is TGTGCCACCAGCAGAGATTCGGGGTACAATGAGCAGTTCTTC. Encoded protein: CATSRDSGYNEQFF.